This TCR beta chain derives from a study of cytomegalovirus exposure and HLA in healthy donors. Whole-study results and caveats: What a later analysis reportedly showed was that an Asian-associated ancestry cluster had fewer N-insertions than the roughly 700-donor mean. The listing of fewer than 200 TCR beta chains classed them as cytomegalovirus-associated. Most TCR sequences proved rare, with some public TCRs found in many donors.

Of note for this clone: The antigen remains undetermined.

This CDR3 comprises 16 residues. CDR1 and CDR2 (germline): MDHEN, SYDVKM. After removal of 5 bases from V and 7 bases from J, the junction contained 11 bases not matched to a gene. This PCR relied on a set of 60 Vbeta primers and 13 Jbeta primers. The assay was immunoSEQ multiplex PCR, and TCRdb's table has in-frame clones only and misses some. The specimen's table records about 40,000 clones. The rearrangement links TRBV28 to TRBJ1-4; 9 bases are shared with TRBD1. The sequence was obtained from a woman in her 30s in good health and CMV-seronegative. Input material: PBMCs. The CDR3 DNA follows: TGTGCCAGCAGTCCACATGGGACAGGGAGGGTTGAAAAACTGTTTTTT. Translated: CASSPHGTGRVEKLFF.